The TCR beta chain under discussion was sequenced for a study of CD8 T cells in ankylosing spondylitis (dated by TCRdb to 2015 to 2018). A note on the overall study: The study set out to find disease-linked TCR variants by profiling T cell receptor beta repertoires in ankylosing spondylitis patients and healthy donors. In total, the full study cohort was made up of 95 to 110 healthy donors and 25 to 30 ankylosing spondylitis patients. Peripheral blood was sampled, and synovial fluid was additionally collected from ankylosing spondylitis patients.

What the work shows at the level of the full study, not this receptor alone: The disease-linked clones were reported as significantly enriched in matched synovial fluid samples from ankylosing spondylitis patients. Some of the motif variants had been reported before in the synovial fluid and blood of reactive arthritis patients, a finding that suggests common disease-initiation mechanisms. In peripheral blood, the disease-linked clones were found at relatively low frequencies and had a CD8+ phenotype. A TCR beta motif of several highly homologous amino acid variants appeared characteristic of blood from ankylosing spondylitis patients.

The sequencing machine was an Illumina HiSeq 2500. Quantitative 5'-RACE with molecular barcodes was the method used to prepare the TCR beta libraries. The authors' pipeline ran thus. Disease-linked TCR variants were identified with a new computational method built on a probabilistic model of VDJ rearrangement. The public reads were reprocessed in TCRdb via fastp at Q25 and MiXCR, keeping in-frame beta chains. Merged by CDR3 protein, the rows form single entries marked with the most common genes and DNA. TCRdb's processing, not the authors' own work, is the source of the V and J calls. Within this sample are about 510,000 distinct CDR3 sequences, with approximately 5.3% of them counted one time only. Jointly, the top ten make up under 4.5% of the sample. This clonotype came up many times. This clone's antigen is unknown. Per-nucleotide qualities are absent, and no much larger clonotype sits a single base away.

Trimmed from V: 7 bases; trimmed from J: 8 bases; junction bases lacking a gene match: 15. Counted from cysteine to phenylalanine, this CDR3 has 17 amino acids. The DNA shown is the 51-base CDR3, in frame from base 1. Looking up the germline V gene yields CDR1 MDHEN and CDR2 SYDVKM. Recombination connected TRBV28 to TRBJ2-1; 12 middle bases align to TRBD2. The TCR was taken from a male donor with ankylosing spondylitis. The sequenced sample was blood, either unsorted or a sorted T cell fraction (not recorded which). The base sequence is TGTGCCAGCAACTCCATGGCTAGCGGGAGGGCCCTTGATGAGCAGTTCTTC. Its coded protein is CASNSMASGRALDEQFF.